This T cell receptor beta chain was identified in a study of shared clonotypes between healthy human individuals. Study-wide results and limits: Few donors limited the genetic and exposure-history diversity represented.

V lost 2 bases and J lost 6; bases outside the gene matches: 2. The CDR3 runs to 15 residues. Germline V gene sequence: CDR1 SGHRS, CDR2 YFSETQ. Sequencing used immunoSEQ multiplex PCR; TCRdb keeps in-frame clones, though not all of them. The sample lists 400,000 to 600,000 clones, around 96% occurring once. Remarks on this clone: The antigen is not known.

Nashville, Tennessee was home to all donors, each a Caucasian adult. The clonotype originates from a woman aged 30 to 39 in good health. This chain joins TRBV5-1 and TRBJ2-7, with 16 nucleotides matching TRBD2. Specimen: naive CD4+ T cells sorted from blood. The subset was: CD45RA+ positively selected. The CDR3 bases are TGCGCCAGCAGCTTCGGGACTAGCGGGAGGGGCGAGCAGTACTTC. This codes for CASSFGTSGRGEQYF.